This T cell receptor beta chain is drawn from a study of cytomegalovirus exposure and HLA in healthy donors. Points from the study as a whole: Later on, a genetic analysis was performed. It linked a missense variant in DCLRE1C with V- and J-gene trimming of TCR beta. The study designated about 180 TCR beta chains cytomegalovirus-associated. The classifier reportedly diagnosed cytomegalovirus status with high specificity and sensitivity. CMV serostatus was the only recorded immune exposure for donors.

Germline values: CDR1 MDHEN, CDR2 SYDVKM. Trimming took 3 bases from V and 5 from J, leaving 13 bases between them. There are 14 residues in the CDR3. The PCR had 60 Vbeta and 13 Jbeta primers. Assay: immunoSEQ multiplex PCR; the TCRdb copy retains only in-frame clones and omits some. This table has 100,000 or so clones, about 83% appearing once. Comment on this clone: Its specificity is not known.

The clonotype comes from a man between 18 and 35 years old in good health and CMV-seronegative. V gene TRBV28 combines with J gene TRBJ1-1; D is unresolved. The sequencing sample was made of PBMCs. The CDR3 loop is CASSLVRVGTEAFF. Here the CDR3 DNA reads TGTGCCAGCAGTTTGGTGAGGGTAGGGACTGAAGCTTTCTTT. Looking up the rest from reference TRBV28 and TRBJ1-1 gives the full variable domain: DVKVTQSSRYLVKRTGEKVFLECVQDMDHENMFWYRQDPGLGLRLIYFSYDVKMKEKGDIPEGYSVSREKKERFSLILESASTNQTSMYLCASSLVRVGTEAFFGQGTRLTVV.